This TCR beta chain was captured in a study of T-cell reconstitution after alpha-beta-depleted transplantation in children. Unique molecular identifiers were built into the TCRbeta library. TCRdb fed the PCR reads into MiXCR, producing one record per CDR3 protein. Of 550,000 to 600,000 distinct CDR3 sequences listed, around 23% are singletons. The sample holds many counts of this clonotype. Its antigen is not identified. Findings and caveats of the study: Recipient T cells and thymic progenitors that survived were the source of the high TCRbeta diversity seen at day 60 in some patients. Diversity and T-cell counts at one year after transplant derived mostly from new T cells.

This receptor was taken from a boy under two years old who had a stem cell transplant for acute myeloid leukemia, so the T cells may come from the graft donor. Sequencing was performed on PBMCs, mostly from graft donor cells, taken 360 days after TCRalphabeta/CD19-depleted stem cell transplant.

The CDR3 spells CASSEGVTGPNLGDEQYV. The DNA of the CDR3 is TGTGCCAGCAGTGAGGGGGTTACAGGGCCGAACCTGGGGGACGAGCAGTACGTC. J is TRBJ2-7 and V is TRBV6-4; TRBD1 is a possible D gene (6 bases). The V gene lost 3 bases and the J gene lost 5 bases, with 26 bases spanning the gap. The CDR3 spans 18 residues. Germline assignment: CDR1 MRHNA and CDR2 SNTAGT.